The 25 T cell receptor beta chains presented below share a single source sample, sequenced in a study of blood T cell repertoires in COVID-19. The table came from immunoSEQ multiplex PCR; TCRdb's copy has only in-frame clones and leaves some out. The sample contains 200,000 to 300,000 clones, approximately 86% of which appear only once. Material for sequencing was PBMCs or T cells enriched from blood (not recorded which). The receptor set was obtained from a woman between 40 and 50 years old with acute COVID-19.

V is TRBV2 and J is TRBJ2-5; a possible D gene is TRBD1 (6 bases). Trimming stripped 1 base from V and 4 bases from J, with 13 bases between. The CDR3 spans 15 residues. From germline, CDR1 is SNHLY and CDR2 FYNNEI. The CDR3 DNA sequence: TGTGCCAGCAGTGAAGACAGGGCCGTCGGAGAGACCCAGTACTTC. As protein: CASSEDRAVGETQYF.

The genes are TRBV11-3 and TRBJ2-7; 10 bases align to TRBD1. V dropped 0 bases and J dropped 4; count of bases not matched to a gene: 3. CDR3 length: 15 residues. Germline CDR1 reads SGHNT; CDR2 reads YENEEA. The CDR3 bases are TGTGCCAGCAGCTTAGAAAGACAGGGGGCGTACGAGCAGTACTTC. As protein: CASSLERQGAYEQYF.

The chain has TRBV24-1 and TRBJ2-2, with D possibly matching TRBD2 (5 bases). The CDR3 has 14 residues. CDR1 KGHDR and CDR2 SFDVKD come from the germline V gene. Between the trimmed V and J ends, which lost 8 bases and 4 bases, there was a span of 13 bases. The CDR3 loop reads CATKSSTVTGELFF. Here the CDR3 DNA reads TGTGCCACCAAGTCTAGCACAGTCACCGGGGAGCTGTTTTTT.

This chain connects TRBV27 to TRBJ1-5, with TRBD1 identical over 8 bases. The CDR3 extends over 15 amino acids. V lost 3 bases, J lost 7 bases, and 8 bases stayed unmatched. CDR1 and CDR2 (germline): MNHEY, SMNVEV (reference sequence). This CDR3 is CASSLGQGAGQPQHF. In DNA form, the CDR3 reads TGTGCCAGCAGTTTGGGTCAGGGGGCTGGGCAGCCCCAGCATTTT.

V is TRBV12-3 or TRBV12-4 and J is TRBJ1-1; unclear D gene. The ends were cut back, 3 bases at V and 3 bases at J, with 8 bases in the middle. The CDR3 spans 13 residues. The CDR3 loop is CASSFIEYTEAFF. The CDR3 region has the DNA TGTGCCAGCAGTTTTATAGAATACACTGAAGCTTTCTTT.

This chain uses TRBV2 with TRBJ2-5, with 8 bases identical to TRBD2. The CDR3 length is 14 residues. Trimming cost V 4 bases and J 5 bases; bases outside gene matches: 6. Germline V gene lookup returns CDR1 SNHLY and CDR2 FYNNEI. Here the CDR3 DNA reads TGTGCCAGCAGTGGTCACGGGAGGGAGGAGACCCAGTACTTC. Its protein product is CASSGHGREETQYF.

For the CDR3, the DNA is TGTGCCACCAGTGACACCACAGGGGGTAATGAAAAACTGTTTTTT. Encoded protein: CATSDTTGGNEKLFF. The rearrangement uses TRBV24-1 and TRBJ1-4; 8 bases match TRBD1. Per the germline V gene, CDR1 is KGHDR and CDR2 is SFDVKD. V lost 4 bases, J lost 4 bases, and 4 bases stayed unmatched. This CDR3 contains 15 residues.

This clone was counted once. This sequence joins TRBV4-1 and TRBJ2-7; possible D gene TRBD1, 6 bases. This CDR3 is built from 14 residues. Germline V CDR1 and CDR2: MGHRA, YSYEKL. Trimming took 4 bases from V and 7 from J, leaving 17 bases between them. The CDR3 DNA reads TGCGCCAGCAGCCCTGGGACACTTCCTTTTGAGCAGTACTTC. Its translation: CASSPGTLPFEQYF.

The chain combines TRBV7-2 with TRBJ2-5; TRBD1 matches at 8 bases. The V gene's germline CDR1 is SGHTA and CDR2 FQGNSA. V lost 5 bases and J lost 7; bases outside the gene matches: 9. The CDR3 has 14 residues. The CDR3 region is CASSLRTGMATQYF. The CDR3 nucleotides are TGTGCCAGCAGCCTGAGGACAGGGATGGCGACCCAGTACTTC.

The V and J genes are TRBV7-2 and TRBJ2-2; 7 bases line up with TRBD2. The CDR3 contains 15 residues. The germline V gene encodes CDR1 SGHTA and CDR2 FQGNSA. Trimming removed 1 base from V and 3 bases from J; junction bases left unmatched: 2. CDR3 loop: CASSLGGSDTGELFF. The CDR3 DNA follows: TGTGCCAGCAGCTTAGGCGGGAGTGACACCGGGGAGCTGTTTTTT.

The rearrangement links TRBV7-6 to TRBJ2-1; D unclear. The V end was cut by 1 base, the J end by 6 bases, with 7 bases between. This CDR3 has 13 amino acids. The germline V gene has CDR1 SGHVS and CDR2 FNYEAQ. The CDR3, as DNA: TGTGCCAGCAGCTTAGAGCGAGGCAATGAGCAGTTCTTC. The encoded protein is CASSLERGNEQFF.

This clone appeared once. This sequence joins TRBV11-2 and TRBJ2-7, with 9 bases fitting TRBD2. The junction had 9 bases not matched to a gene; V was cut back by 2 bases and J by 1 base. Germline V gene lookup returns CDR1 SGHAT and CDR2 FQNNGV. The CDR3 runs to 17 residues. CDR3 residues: CASSLNSGLAGSYEQYF. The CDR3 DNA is TGTGCCAGCAGCTTAAACAGCGGGCTAGCGGGATCCTACGAGCAGTACTTC.

As DNA, the CDR3 is TGTGCCAGCAGTTTAGGAGGACAGGGCAAATTCTCACCCCTCCACTTT. It yields the protein CASSLGGQGKFSPLHF. The rearrangement joins TRBV28 to TRBJ1-6; 8 bases fit TRBD1. Germline V gene data show CDR1 as MDHEN and CDR2 as SYDVKM. The CDR3 sequence is 16 residues long. V was clipped by 2 bases and J by 10 bases; unmatched bases: 10.

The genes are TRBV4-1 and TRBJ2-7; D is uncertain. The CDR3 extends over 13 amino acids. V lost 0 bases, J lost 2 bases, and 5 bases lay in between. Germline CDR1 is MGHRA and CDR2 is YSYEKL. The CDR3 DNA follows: TGCGCCAGCAGCCAAGATATTACCTACGAGCAGTACTTC. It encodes CASSQDITYEQYF.

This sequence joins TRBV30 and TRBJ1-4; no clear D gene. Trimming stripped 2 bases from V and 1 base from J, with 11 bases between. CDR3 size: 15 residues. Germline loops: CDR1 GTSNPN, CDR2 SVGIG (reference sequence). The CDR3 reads CAWSLAGLTNEKLFF. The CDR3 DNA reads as TGTGCCTGGAGTTTGGCTGGGCTAACTAATGAAAAACTGTTTTTT.

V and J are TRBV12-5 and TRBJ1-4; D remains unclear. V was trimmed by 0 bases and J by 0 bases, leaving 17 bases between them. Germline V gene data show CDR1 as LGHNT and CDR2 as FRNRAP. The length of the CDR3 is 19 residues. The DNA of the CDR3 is TGTGCTAGTGGTTTGGTAAGAGTCGACTCGGTTGCAACTAATGAAAAACTGTTTTTT. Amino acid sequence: CASGLVRVDSVATNEKLFF.

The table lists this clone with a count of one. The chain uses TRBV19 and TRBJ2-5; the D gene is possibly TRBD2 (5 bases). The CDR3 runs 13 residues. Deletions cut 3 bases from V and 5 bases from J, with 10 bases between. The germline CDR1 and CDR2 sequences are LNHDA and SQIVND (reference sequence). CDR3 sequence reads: CASSINTGETQYF. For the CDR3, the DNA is TGTGCCAGTAGTATCAACACGGGGGAGACCCAGTACTTC.

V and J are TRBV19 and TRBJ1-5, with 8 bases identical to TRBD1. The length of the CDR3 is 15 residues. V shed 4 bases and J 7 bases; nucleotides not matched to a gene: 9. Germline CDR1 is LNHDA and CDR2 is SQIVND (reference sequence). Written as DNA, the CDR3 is TGTGCCAGTAGTACCTCAGGGGGCCGGAGGCAGCCCCAGCATTTT. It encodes CASSTSGGRRQPQHF. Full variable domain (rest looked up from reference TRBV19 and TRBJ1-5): DGGITQSPKYLFRKEGQNVTLSCEQNLNHDAMYWYRQDPGQGLRLIYYSQIVNDFQKGDIAEGYSVSREKKESFPLTVTSAQKNPTAFYLCASSTSGGRRQPQHFGDGTRLSIL.

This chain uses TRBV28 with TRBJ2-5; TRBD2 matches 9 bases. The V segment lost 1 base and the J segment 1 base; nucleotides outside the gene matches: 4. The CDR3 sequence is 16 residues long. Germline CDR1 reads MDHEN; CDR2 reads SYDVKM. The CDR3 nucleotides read TGTGCCAGCAGTTTATCGGGCGGGAGGGGCCAAGAGACCCAGTACTTC. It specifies CASSLSGGRGQETQYF.

The CDR3: CASSPRTGNYGYTF. CDR3 nucleotide sequence: TGTGCCAGCAGTCCACGAACAGGGAACTATGGCTACACCTTC. The chain is built from TRBV2 and TRBJ1-2; the D gene is possibly TRBD1 (6 bases). Germline V gives CDR1 SNHLY, CDR2 FYNNEI. The CDR3 totals 14 residues. V lost 5 bases and J 2 bases, leaving 12 bases between the germline ends.

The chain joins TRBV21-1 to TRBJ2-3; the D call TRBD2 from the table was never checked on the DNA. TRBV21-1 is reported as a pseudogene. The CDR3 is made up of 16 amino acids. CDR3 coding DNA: TGTGCCAGCAGCAAAGTCGCCGGGAGTGGAGTGGATACGCAGTATTTT. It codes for CASSKVAGSGVDTQYF.

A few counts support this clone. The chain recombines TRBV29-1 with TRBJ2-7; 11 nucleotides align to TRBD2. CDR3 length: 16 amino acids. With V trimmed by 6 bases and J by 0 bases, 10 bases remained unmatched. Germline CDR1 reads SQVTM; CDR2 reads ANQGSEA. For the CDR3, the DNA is TGCAGCGTGGCCGGGACTAGCGGACGAGGCTCCTACGAGCAGTACTTC. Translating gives CSVAGTSGRGSYEQYF.

As DNA, the CDR3 is TGTGCCAGCAGCCCGGGACTAGCGGGGAGCTCCTACGAGCAGTACTTC. It is translated as CASSPGLAGSSYEQYF. V gene TRBV7-3 combines with J gene TRBJ2-7; TRBD2 aligns across 13 bases. Germline CDR1 reads SGHTA; CDR2 reads FQGTGA. V shed 5 bases, J shed 0 bases, and the junction held 4 bases outside the gene matches. This CDR3 region has 16 residues.

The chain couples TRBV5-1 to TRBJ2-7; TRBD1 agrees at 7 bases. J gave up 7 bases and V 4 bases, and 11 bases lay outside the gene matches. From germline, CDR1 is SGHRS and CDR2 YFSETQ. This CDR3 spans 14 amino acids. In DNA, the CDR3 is TGCGCCAGCAGCAACACAACAGGGGTCGGAGAGCAGTACTTC. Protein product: CASSNTTGVGEQYF.

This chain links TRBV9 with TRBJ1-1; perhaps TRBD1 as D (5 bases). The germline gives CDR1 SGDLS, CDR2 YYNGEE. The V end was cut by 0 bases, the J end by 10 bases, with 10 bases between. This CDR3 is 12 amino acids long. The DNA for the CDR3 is TGTGCCAGCAGCGTAGTTTCGGGGGTAGCTTTCTTT. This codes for CASSVVSGVAFF.